The source of this TCR beta chain is a study of beta chain features in type 1 diabetes listed by TCRdb under 2018. About the full investigation: Patients and healthy donors did not differ in mean age, gender distribution, total cell number or subset yield. A total of 100 million to 140 million sorted cells were examined across all samples, and the number of cells per subset was strongly correlated with RNA yield. Naive and central memory subsets were obtained from all 30 or so donors, but regulatory and stem cell-like memory subsets were isolated from only 8 patients and roughly 8 healthy donors. In the study, recently diagnosed type 1 diabetes patients and matched healthy donors were compared on the TCRB repertoires of their sorted circulating CD4+ T cell subsets.

The investigation overall reported the following: At VDJ recombination sites, type 1 diabetes patients had fewer insertions and more deleted nucleotides, which implies abnormalities in thymic rearrangement. PCR might favor shorter templates, but patient and control samples were amplified and corrected together, so any skew would affect both groups equally. Because cDNA rather than genomic DNA was sequenced, highly expressing activated cells could have been over-represented, although no difference in activation and CD3 levels was found between groups. Because the HLA sub-analyses included only small numbers of individuals, any influence of HLA type on TCRB rearrangement was left unresolved. Naive, central memory and regulatory TCRB repertoires appeared more similar among patients than among healthy donors. Type 1 diabetes patients showed a moderate but significant shortening of TCRB CDR3 length in all four CD4+ subsets.

On this clone itself: No cognate antigen has been identified for it. Per-nucleotide qualities are absent, and no much larger clonotype sits a single base away.

The entire amount of isolated RNA was reverse transcribed using the High Capacity cDNA Reverse Transcription Kit, so the sequenced TCRB transcripts were expressed ones. Naive, central memory and regulatory T cell samples underwent deep immunoSEQ sequencing, averaging approximately 3.3 million total reads per sample. After sorted cells were lysed in RLT buffer, RNA was extracted with DNase-treated RNeasy Micro or Mini kits, with the choice depending on cell number. Each cell subset was processed on its own to prevent cross-contamination, while patient and healthy donor samples were processed together. The immunoSEQ multiplex PCR was used to amplify TCRB sequences from cDNA, yielding 87-bp fragments that span the CDR3 region. Sequencing of the amplicons was performed on the Illumina HiSeq platform. In the original analysis: PCR bias was corrected computationally using synthetic template baselines, and reads within Hamming distance 2 were collapsed, with unmergeable singletons discarded. Reads were aligned to IMGT to assign V, D and J genes, CDR3 length, and insertions or deletions at six rearrangement sites. Within each subset, clonotype counts were normalized to the number of sorted cells before true diversity and Gini coefficients were calculated with the tcR R package. The overlap coefficient, calculated on TCRB nucleotide sequences, was used to quantify repertoire sharing. As a proxy for the pre-selection repertoire, out-of-frame TCRB sequences from naive cells were analyzed. Imported from immuneACCESS, the table was reduced by TCRdb to in-frame sequences with V and J called. These copies leave out some clones; in studies compared against another copy, an unresolved V gene accounts for under half, and the cause of the remainder is not known. The DNA gave D and trimming, while V, J and clone size come from that table. Recorded for this sample are around 430,000 clones; 30% of them occurred a single time. The ten largest clones take up 0.05% to 0.07% of the sample.

Trimming costs V 1 base and J 2 bases, and their ends lie 10 bases apart. Per the germline V gene, SQVTM is the CDR1 and ANQGSEA is the CDR2. Measured from the cysteine to the phenylalanine, the CDR3 is 14 residues long. The retained sequence is limited to the CDR3, 42 bases, with the frame set at the first base. From each donor, a single peripheral blood sample of approximately 110 mL on average was drawn into heparinised tubes. A BD FACSAria II was used to sort naive, central memory, regulatory and stem cell-like memory CD4+ T cells with a panel that included CD45RO, CCR7, CD25, CD127, CD95 and CD27. Purity was above 95% for every sorted population. PBMCs were isolated immediately by Lymphoprep density gradient centrifugation and stained directly without culture. Samples were stained and sorted in pairs, with one healthy donor and one patient per experiment, so that batch effects were minimized.

The origin of this receptor is a man younger than 30 in good health. The sample consisted of naive CD4+ T cells from blood. The sample's cell subset or site, from its label and the paper: true naive CD4+ T cells. The rearrangement combines TRBV29-1 with TRBJ2-3; the D gene cannot be resolved reliably. The CDR3 region reads CSVEGRAYTDTQYF. The DNA is as follows: TGCAGCGTTGAAGGCCGGGCCTACACAGATACGCAGTATTTT.